The source of this T cell receptor (beta chain) is a study of shared clonotypes between healthy human individuals. Overall study: CD8 memory received one plate per donor, CD8 naive two, CD4 memory three and CD4 naive three.

Replicate PCRs from sorted subsets contained around 200 ng DNA, which is roughly 30,000 T cell genomes. Sequencing was performed with immunoSEQ multiplex PCR; in TCRdb, only in-frame clones are kept and a portion is missing. The table shows roughly 2.2 million clones, with approximately 93% occurring only once. Donors comprised healthy HIV-negative adults lacking recent acute infections or vaccinations. General observations from the study: Larger estimated richness was generally seen in naive subsets than in memory subsets.

Per germline, CDR1 SEHNR and CDR2 FQNEAQ (reference sequence). V was clipped by 2 bases and J by 1 base, with 8 bases between them. The CDR3 is 14 residues long. Of note for this clone: The antigen remains undetermined.

The chain carries TRBV7-9 and TRBJ1-1, with D hard to call. The source of this sequence is a man between 18 and 35 years old in good health. Some clones in this sample may be carry-over from other donors' samples. The sample taken for sequencing was naive CD4+ T cells from PBMCs. Subset in this sample: CD45RA+ positively selected. CDR3 residues: CASSLSRENTEAFF. CDR3 bases: TGTGCCAGCAGCTTAAGTCGGGAGAACACTGAAGCTTTCTTT.